This T cell receptor beta chain appears in the sequencing data of a study of T-cell reconstitution after alpha-beta-depleted transplantation in children. Researchers prepared the TCRbeta library using unique molecular identifiers, the study reports. TCRdb redid the calling of the PCR reads with MiXCR, one entry per CDR3 protein. Counted here are about 600,000 distinct CDR3 sequences, approximately 10% occurring once; the ten biggest clones make up less than 4.5%. Germline V gene sequence: CDR1 ENHRY, CDR2 SYGVKD. The V end was cut by 0 bases, the J end by 1 base, with 15 bases between. The CDR3 length is 18 residues.

The receptor comes from a human donor who donated a stem cell graft to a child with acute myeloid leukemia. Sequenced material: PBMCs from the stem cell graft donor, taken from the stem cell graft. The chain employs TRBV10-3 and TRBJ2-2; D is possibly TRBD1 or TRBD2 (5 bases each). CDR3 sequence reads: CAISESGPPIRNTGELFF. The CDR3 nucleotides read TGTGCCATCAGTGAGTCGGGACCTCCTATCAGGAACACCGGGGAGCTGTTTTTT.